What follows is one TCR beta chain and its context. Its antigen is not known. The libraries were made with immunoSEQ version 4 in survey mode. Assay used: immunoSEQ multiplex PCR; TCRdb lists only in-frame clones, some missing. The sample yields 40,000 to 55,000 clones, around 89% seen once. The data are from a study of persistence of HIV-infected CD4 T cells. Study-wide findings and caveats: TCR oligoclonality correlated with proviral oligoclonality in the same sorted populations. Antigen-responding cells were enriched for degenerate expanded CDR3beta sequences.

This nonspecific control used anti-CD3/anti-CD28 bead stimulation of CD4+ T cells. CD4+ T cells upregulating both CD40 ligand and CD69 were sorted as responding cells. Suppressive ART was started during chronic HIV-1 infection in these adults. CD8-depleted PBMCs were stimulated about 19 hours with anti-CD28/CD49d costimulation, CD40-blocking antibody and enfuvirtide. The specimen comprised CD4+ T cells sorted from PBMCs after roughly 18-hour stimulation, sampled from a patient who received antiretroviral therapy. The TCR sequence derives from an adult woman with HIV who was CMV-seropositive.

In DNA, the CDR3 is TGTGCCACCCGGAAGGGGGACAGGACAACAGATACGCAGTATTTT. This sequence encodes CATRKGDRTTDTQYF. The gene calls are TRBV6-5 and TRBJ2-3, with 8 positions matching TRBD1. The junction had 12 bases not matched to a gene; V was cut back by 10 bases and J by 3 bases. This CDR3 spans 15 amino acids. Germline V lookup: CDR1 MNHEY, CDR2 SVGAGI.